This T cell receptor beta chain was captured by sequencing in a study of blood T cell repertoires in COVID-19. Profiled with immunoSEQ multiplex PCR; TCRdb holds only in-frame clones, not every one. The sample lists 250,000 or so clones, 70% to 85% occurring once. Germline V gene data show CDR1 as LGHDT and CDR2 as YNNKEL (reference sequence). Deletions cut 0 bases from V and 0 bases from J, with 5 bases between. The CDR3 sequence is 14 residues long. The V and J genes are TRBV3-1 (or the pseudogene TRBV3-2) and TRBJ1-1, with D perhaps matching TRBD1 (5 bases). Source material: peripheral blood. This TCR came from a woman older than 75 with acute or convalescent COVID-19. Here the CDR3 reads CASSQEGVNTEAFF. Written as DNA, the CDR3 is TGTGCCAGCAGCCAAGAAGGGGTGAACACTGAAGCTTTCTTT.